The clone carrying this T cell receptor (beta chain) was counted many times. The data were taken from a study of T cells in Graves' hyperthyroidism and ophthalmopathy. Regions amplified from RNA transcripts were the TCR beta CDR3 regions. A set of HTBI primers served as the primers for a first-round RT-PCR of the TCR CDR3. TCRdb ran MiXCR on the multiplex PCR reads and lists one entry per CDR3 protein. The sample has roughly 400,000 distinct CDR3 sequences, around 16% seen once; the top ten hold 28%. V lost 6 bases and J lost 6; bases outside the gene matches: 8. Germline assignment: CDR1 MGHRA and CDR2 YSYEKL. The CDR3 sequence is 14 residues long.

The chain uses TRBV4-1 and TRBJ2-1; 7 bases map to TRBD1. The sequencing sample was made of blood. This receptor was taken from a woman aged 18-30 years with Graves' hyperthyroidism that later progressed to Graves' ophthalmopathy. The CDR3 protein is CASSPRQGANEQFF. The CDR3 DNA follows: TGCGCCAGCAGTCCTAGACAGGGAGCCAATGAGCAGTTCTTC.